Described below is a single T cell receptor (beta chain) sequence and its context. Its antigen is undetermined. The V gene's germline CDR1 is LNHDA and CDR2 SQIVND (reference sequence). Unmatched junction bases numbered 5, after V lost 4 bases and J lost 0 bases. The CDR3 is made up of 16 amino acids. PCR used 60 Vbeta primers and 13 Jbeta primers. Method: immunoSEQ multiplex PCR; TCRdb's copy keeps in-frame clones and lacks some. Its listing shows 70,000 or so clones. This record comes from a study of cytomegalovirus exposure and HLA in healthy donors. Study-wide background: Clustering assigned 81% of the 350 to 450 genotyped donors to the Caucasian-associated ancestry cluster. The study, taken as a whole, reports: As immune exposure information, only CMV serostatus was available. One cluster of highly shared sequence variants probably arose as a sequencing artifact. Later analysis suggested links between common viral pathogens and several top significant clusters.

V usage is TRBV19 and J usage is TRBJ2-4, with 8 bases identical to TRBD1. This receptor was identified in a boy aged 5 to 17 in good health and CMV-seronegative. The material sequenced was PBMCs. The CDR3, as DNA: TGTGCCAGTAGTACGCCGGGACAGGAAGCCAAAAACATTCAGTACTTC. It specifies CASSTPGQEAKNIQYF.